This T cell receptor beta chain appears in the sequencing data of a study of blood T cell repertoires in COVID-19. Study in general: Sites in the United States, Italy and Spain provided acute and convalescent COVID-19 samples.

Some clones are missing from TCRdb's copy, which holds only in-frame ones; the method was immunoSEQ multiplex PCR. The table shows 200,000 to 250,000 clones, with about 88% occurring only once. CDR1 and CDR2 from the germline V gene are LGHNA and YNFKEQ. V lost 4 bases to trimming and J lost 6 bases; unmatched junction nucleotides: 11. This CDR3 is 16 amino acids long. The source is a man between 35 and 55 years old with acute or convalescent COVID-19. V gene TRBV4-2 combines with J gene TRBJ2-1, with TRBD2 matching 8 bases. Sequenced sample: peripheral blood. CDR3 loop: CASSPPIAGRTNEQFF. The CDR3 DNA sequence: TGTGCCAGCAGCCCCCCGATAGCGGGGAGAACCAATGAGCAGTTCTTC.